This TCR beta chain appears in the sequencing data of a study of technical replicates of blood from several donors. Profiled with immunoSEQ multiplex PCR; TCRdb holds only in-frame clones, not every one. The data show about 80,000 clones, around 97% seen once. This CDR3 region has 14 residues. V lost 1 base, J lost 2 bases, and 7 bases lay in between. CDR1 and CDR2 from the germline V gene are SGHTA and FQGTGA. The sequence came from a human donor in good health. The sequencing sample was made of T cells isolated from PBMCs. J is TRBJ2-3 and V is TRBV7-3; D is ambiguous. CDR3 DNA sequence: TGTGCCAGCAGCTTAAACGCTAACACAGATACGCAGTATTTT. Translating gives CASSLNANTDTQYF.